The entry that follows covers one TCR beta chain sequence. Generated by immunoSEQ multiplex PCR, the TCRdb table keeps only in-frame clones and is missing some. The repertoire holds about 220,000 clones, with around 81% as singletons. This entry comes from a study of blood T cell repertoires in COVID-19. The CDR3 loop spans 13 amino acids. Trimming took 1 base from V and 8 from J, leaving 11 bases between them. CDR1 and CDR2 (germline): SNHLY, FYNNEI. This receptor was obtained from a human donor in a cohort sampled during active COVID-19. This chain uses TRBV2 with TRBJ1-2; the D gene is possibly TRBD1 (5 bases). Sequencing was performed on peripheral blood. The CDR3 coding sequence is TGTGCCAGCAGTGAAGGCAGGGTTCGGGGCTACACCTTC. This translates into CASSEGRVRGYTF.